This TCR beta chain derives from a study of T cell changes during pregnancy in multiple sclerosis. Per the germline V gene, CDR1 is SQVTM and CDR2 is ANQGSEA. V lost 0 bases and J 5 bases, leaving 10 bases between the germline ends. This CDR3 region has 13 residues. Using immunoSEQ multiplex PCR, the repertoire was profiled, and TCRdb retains in-frame clones only, with some absent. The sample has around 48,000 clones, roughly 90% seen once; the top ten hold just over 3%. Material: CD8+ T cells from peripheral blood mononuclear cells, obtained before pregnancy. The chain links TRBV29-1 to TRBJ1-2, with D possibly being TRBD1 (6 bases). The clonotype was recovered from a female donor with multiple sclerosis, enrolled in a pregnancy study. The CDR3 protein is CSVEDQGKYGYTF. The CDR3 DNA sequence: TGCAGCGTTGAAGATCAGGGGAAATATGGCTACACCTTC.